This T cell receptor (beta chain) was identified in a study of T cell responses to AZD1222 COVID-19 vaccine. Study results and limitations: Nearly half of unique spike-specific TCRs reportedly avoided B.1.351 and B.1.1.7 mutated regions.

This clone was recorded once. As yet, its antigen is unknown. V lost 6 bases and J 1 base, leaving 10 bases between the germline ends. The CDR3 totals 15 residues. CDR1 and CDR2 from the germline V gene are SNHLY and FYNNEI. The table came from immunoSEQ multiplex PCR; TCRdb's copy has only in-frame clones and leaves some out. The sample has about 150,000 clones; about 92% are singletons. The sequenced sample was peripheral blood, obtained on day 0 of AZD1222 vaccination. V is TRBV2 and J is TRBJ1-6; D call uncertain. This TCR derives from an adult in good health. The CDR3 loop is CASRELGSYNSPLHF. As DNA, the CDR3 is TGTGCCAGCAGGGAGTTAGGTTCCTATAATTCACCCCTCCACTTT.